This record looks at one T cell receptor (beta chain) sequence and its context. Its antigen is unknown. The sample holds no much larger clone one base away, and base qualities are not on file. Genomic DNA was isolated from the sorted cells so that the TCRbeta CDR3 region could be sequenced. The immunoSEQ Assay was used for sequencing of TCRbeta CDR3 regions. In its TCRdb copy, this immuneACCESS table keeps in-frame sequences only and misses some clones. Where compared with another copy, unresolved V genes explain less than half of these, and the others have no known cause. The sample yields around 43,000 clones; 86% were counted once. The ten largest account for around an eighth of the sample. The data originate from a study of OX40 agonist ivuxolimab in advanced cancers. Study-level background: Ivuxolimab was a fully human IgG2 agonistic monoclonal antibody targeting the costimulatory receptor OX40 (CD134). The point of sequencing TCRbeta in the periphery was to test whether ivuxolimab changed TCR sequence diversity and drove clonal T-cell expansion. The dose-escalation cohort was 82.7% male with a mean age of roughly 60 years, ranging from 23 to 79. The paper covers the monotherapy dose-escalation part of the phase I ivuxolimab trial, which included N of about 51 patients. Three dose-escalation patients achieved partial responses, one with hepatocellular carcinoma and two with cutaneous melanoma. Patients were allowed to have had prior anti-PD-1, anti-PD-L1 or anti-CTLA-4 therapy, and 40% to 45% of the dose-escalation patients had previously received checkpoint inhibitors. Of the approximately 53 patients in dose escalation, 19 had hepatocellular carcinoma, about 15 had melanoma, 9 had renal cell carcinoma and 9 had head and neck cancer. Intravenous ivuxolimab was administered to patients every 2 weeks at six dose levels: 0.01, 0.1, 0.3, 1.5, 3 and 10 mg/kg.

The trial excluded patients who had a history of autoimmune disease or who were on systemic immunosuppression. In every dose cohort, peripheral blood was drawn for TCR sequencing at baseline, cycle 4 day 1, and cycle 7 day 1. The samples were drawn from a first-in-human, open-label, multicenter phase I dose-escalation trial of ivuxolimab. Adults with locally advanced or metastatic melanoma, renal cell, hepatocellular, or head and neck squamous cell carcinoma were enrolled in the trial. Before TCR sequencing, CD4+ T cells and CD8+ T cells from peripheral blood were sorted into separate populations. Looking up the germline V gene (reference sequence) yields CDR1 MNHEY and CDR2 SMNVEV. There are 12 amino acids in the CDR3, from cysteine to phenylalanine inclusive. The CDR3 DNA has 36 bases and is translated from base 1. The germline ends are 9 bases apart after V is trimmed by 3 bases and J by 6 bases.

General study outcomes and caveats: Low levels of normalized T-cell clonal expansion were also seen in some patients who did not respond. After ivuxolimab, expanded clones were on average more numerous among CD8+ T cells than among CD4+ T cells. In the 0.1-3.0 mg/kg groups, partial responders were among the patients with the lowest normalized peripheral clonal expansion, particularly in CD8+ T cells. At doses of 0.1 to 3.0 mg/kg, clonal expansion of both CD4+ and CD8+ blood T cells was observed from baseline to week 6. Antigen specificity was not determined for the clonally expanded peripheral T cells.

The receptor was derived from an adult with an advanced solid tumor such as melanoma, head and neck, liver or kidney cancer. Sequenced here: CD4+ or CD8+ T cells sorted from blood, sampled in a trial of the OX40 agonist ivuxolimab. The receptor chain draws on TRBV27 and TRBJ2-7, with no reliable assignment of the D segment. The nucleotides read TGTGCCAGCAGTTTCCCGGCCGGCGAGCAGTACTTC. Its protein product is CASSFPAGEQYF.